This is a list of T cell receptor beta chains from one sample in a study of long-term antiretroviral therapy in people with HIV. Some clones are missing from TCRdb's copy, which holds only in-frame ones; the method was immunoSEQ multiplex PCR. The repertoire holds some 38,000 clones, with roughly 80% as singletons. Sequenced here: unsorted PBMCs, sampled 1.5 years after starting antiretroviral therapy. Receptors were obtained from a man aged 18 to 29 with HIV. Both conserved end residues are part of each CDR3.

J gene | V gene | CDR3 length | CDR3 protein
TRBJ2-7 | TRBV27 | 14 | CASSLLASGYEQYF
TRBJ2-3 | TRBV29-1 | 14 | CSARQGIAADTQYF
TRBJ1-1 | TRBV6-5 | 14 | CASSWTAMNTEAFF
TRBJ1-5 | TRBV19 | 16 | CASSTLRTVRNQPQHF
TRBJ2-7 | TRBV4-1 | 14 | CASSKGPGTDEQYF
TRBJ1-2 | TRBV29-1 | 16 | CSVLGTGGGSNYGYTF
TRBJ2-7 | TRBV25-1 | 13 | CASSEAGLYEQYF
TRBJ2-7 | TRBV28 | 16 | CASSLIRGPSSYEQYF
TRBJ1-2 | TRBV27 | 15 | CASSFTGEANYGYTF
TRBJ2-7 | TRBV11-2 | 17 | CASILGLAGEKSYEQYF
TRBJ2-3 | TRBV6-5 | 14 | CASRGTGSTDTQYF
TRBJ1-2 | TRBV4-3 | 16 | CASSQDMAGIDYGYTF
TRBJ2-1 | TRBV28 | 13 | CASSLSPGRWYFF
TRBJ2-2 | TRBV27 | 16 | CASNSGTGGSLGELFF
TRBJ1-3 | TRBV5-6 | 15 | CASSFLGDKGNTIYF
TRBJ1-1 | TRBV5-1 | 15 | CASSGLGQINTEAFF
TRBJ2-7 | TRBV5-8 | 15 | CASSWRVGVHYEQYF
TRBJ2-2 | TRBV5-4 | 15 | CASSVPGTNTGELFF
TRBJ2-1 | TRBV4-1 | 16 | CASSQERRGSYNEQFF
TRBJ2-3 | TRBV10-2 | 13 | CASSRSRIDTQYF
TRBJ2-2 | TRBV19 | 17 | CASSIDLGGGPTGELFF
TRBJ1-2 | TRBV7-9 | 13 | CASSLVAGPGYTF
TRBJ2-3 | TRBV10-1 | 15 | CASSESMLAPDTQYF
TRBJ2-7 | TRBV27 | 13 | CASSFYSSNEQYF
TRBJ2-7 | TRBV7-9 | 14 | CASIPSGSLDEQYF
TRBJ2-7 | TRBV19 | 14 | CASSMTSGRNEQYF
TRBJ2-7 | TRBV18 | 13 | CASSPIGGPEQYF